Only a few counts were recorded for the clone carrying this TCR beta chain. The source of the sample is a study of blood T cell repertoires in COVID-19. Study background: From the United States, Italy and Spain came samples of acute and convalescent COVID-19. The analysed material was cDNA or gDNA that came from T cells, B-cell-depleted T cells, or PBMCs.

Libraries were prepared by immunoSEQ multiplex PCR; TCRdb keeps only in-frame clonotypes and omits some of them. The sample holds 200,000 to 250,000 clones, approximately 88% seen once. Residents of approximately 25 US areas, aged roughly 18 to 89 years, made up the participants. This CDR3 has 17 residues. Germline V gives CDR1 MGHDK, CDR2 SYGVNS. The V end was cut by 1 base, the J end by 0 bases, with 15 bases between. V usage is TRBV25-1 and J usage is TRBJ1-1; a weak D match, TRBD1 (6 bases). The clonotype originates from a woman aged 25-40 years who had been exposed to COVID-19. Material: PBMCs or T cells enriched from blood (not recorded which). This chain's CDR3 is CASSESDRTILNTEAFF. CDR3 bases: TGTGCCAGCAGTGAATCGGACAGAACTATCTTGAACACTGAAGCTTTCTTT.